The 10 T cell receptor beta chains below come from one sample, sequenced in a study of blood T cell repertoires in COVID-19. Using immunoSEQ multiplex PCR, the repertoire was profiled, and TCRdb retains in-frame clones only, with some absent. The sample has 95,000 to 120,000 clones; 85% are singletons. Material: peripheral blood. Receptor source: a woman aged 55-75 years with COVID-19, enrolled during active disease.

The CDR3 reads CASSLTFSDTEAFF. CDR3 DNA: TGTGCCAGCAGCTTAACGTTTTCCGACACTGAAGCTTTCTTT. This chain uses TRBV7-3 with TRBJ1-1; no reliable D call. CDR3 length: 14 amino acids. Between the trimmed V and J ends, which lost 0 bases and 3 bases, there was a span of 8 bases. Germline lookup yields CDR1 SGHTA and CDR2 FQGTGA.

The chain combines TRBV3-1 (or the pseudogene TRBV3-2) with TRBJ2-7; 8 positions agree with TRBD2. CDR1 and CDR2 (germline): LGHDT, YNNKEL (reference sequence). CDR3 length: 14 amino acids. J was trimmed by 8 bases and V by 0 bases; bases with no gene match: 6. CDR3 nucleotides: TGTGCCAGCAGCCAAGAAACTAGCGGTGGTAAGCAGTACTTC. This codes for CASSQETSGGKQYF.

The chain combines TRBV6-5 with TRBJ1-1, with 11 bases identical to TRBD1. This CDR3 comprises 14 residues. Trimming removed 6 bases from V and 4 bases from J; junction bases left unmatched: 4. CDR1 and CDR2 (germline): MNHEY, SVGAGI. The CDR3 DNA follows: TGTGCCAGCAGAGGGACAGGGGGATCCACTGAAGCTTTCTTT. Amino acid sequence: CASRGTGGSTEAFF.

The chain recombines TRBV5-1 with TRBJ2-5, with 14 bases matching TRBD2. The ends lost 4 bases at V and 2 bases at J; junction bases unmatched: 4. CDR3 size: 16 residues. Germline CDR1 and CDR2: SGHRS and YFSETQ. The CDR3 bases are TGCGCCAGCAGCGAGGGACTAGCGGGGGCTCAAGAGACCCAGTACTTC. Protein sequence: CASSEGLAGAQETQYF.

The chain couples TRBV11-2 to TRBJ2-3; a weak D match, TRBD1 (6 bases). Per the germline V gene, CDR1 is SGHAT and CDR2 is FQNNGV. The CDR3 runs 15 residues. V gave up 6 bases and J gave up 1 base, with 14 bases separating them. CDR3 loop: CASSDGQSRTDTQYF. DNA of the CDR3: TGTGCCAGCAGTGATGGACAGTCACGCACAGATACGCAGTATTTT.

The chain joins TRBV11-2 to TRBJ1-1, with 7 bases aligning to TRBD1. This CDR3 has 15 amino acids. With V trimmed by 8 bases and J by 7 bases, 16 bases remained unmatched. Germline-derived CDR1 and CDR2 are SGHAT and FQNNGV. For the CDR3, the DNA is TGTGCCAGCGGAATCGGGACAGCTTTTTTCCGTGAAGCTTTCTTT. This encodes CASGIGTAFFREAFF.

The V and J genes are TRBV7-2 and TRBJ2-7; 8 bases agree with TRBD1. Germline values: CDR1 SGHTA, CDR2 FQGNSA. This CDR3 region has 14 residues. V shed 5 bases, J shed 7 bases, and the junction held 10 bases outside the gene matches. As DNA, the CDR3 is TGTGCCAGCAGCACGACGGGACAGGCCTCGGAGCAGTACTTC. It encodes CASSTTGQASEQYF.

V and J are TRBV3-1 (or the pseudogene TRBV3-2) and TRBJ2-3; 11 nucleotides match TRBD2. Germline V gene data show CDR1 as LGHDT and CDR2 as YNNKEL (reference sequence). This CDR3 region has 12 residues. The ends lost 5 bases at V and 11 bases at J; junction bases unmatched: 3. In DNA, the CDR3 is TGTGCCAGCAGCGAGACTAGCGGGGAGCAGTATTTT. This codes for CASSETSGEQYF.

The rearrangement joins TRBV19 to TRBJ2-5, with TRBD2 matching over 14 bases. Trimming at V came to 6 bases and at J to 4 bases, leaving 16 bases not matched to a gene. The germline gives CDR1 LNHDA, CDR2 SQIVND (reference sequence). This CDR3 has 19 residues. CDR3 residues: CASSQRLAGGPGQGETQYF. As DNA, the CDR3 is TGTGCCAGTAGCCAACGACTAGCGGGGGGGCCGGGTCAGGGAGAGACCCAGTACTTC.

CDR3 region: CASSRVYNTEAFF. DNA for the CDR3: TGTGCCAGCAGCAGGGTGTACAACACTGAAGCTTTCTTT. The chain employs TRBV12-3 or TRBV12-4 and TRBJ1-1, with D possibly being TRBD1 (5 bases). Trimming took off 6 bases at V and 2 bases at J, with 10 bases between the two ends. The CDR3 extends over 13 amino acids.